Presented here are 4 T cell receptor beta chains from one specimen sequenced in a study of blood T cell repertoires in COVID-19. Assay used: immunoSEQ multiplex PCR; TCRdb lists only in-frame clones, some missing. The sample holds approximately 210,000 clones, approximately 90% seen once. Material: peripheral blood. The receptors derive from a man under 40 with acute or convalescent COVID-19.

The CDR3, as DNA: TGTGCCAGCAGCCAAGATCCAGGGTCGGCCTACAATGAGCAGTTCTTC. Translated: CASSQDPGSAYNEQFF. The chain joins TRBV14 to TRBJ2-1, with D possibly matching TRBD1 (5 bases). V shed 0 bases and J shed 2 bases, with 11 bases lying between them. CDR1 and CDR2 (germline): SGHDN, FVKESK. The CDR3 spans 16 residues.

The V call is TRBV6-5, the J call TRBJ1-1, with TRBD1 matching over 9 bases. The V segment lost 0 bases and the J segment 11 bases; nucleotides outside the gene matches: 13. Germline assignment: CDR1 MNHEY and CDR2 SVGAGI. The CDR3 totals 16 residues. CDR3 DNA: TGTGCCAGCAGTTACTCCAGGACAGGGGTAATAGTGGCGGCTTTCTTT. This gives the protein CASSYSRTGVIVAAFF.

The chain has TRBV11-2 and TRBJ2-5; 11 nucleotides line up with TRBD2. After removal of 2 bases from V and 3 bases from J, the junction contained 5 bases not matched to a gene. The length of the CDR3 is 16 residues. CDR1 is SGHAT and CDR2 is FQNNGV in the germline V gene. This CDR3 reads CASSLRILAGEETQYF. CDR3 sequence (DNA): TGTGCCAGCAGCTTAAGGATACTAGCGGGGGAAGAGACCCAGTACTTC. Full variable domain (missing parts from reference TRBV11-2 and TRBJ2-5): EAGVAQSPRYKIIEKRQSVAFWCNPISGHATLYWYQQILGQGPKLLIQFQNNGVVDDSQLPKDRFSAERLKGVDSTLKIQPAKLEDSAVYLCASSLRILAGEETQYFGPGTRLLVL.

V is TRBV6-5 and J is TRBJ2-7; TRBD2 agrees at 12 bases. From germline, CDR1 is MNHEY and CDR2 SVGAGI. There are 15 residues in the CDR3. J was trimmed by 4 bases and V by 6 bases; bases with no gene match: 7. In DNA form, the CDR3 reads TGTGCCAGCAGGCAAACTAGCGGGGGGCCGTACGAGCAGTACTTC. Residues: CASRQTSGGPYEQYF.